The sequence of this TCR beta chain was determined in a study of spatial heterogeneity in lung cancer. Whole-study results and caveats: Whereas they appeared in blood less at follow-up, ubiquitous expanded tumor TCRs appeared there more at resection.

This clonotype was picked up many times. Its antigen is not identified. Individual TCR cDNA molecules each bore their own unique molecular identifier. TCRdb used MiXCR to reprocess the 5' RACE reads, holding one entry per CDR3 protein. In the table there are some 53,000 distinct CDR3 sequences, roughly 7% of which are singletons. The time point is: sample taken at primary tumor resection. Researchers sequenced whole RNA taken from tumor, nontumor lung or frozen PBMC without sorting. Germline loops: CDR1 SGHAT, CDR2 FQNNGV. V lost 6 bases to trimming and J lost 4 bases; unmatched junction nucleotides: 6. The length of the CDR3 is 15 residues.

The rearrangement links TRBV11-2 to TRBJ2-2, with 9 bases that match TRBD1. The sequence was collected from a female donor with early-stage non-small cell lung cancer. The sequencing here drew on PBMCs, taken at surgery. CDR3 DNA: TGTGCCAGCAGTAGGACAGGGGAGGGCACCGGGGAGCTGTTTTTT. Its protein product is CASSRTGEGTGELFF.